Listed below are T cell receptor beta chains from one sample, sequenced in a study of beta chain features in type 1 diabetes. The repertoire was sequenced with immunoSEQ multiplex PCR; TCRdb's copy has only in-frame clones and lacks some. The sample carries about 190,000 clones, 6% to 9% recorded once. The source material was central memory CD4+ T cells from blood. The receptors here all came from a man between 18 and 35 years old with type 1 diabetes. Each CDR3 is given with its conserved first and last residue. D genes are given only for firm matches. Clone size is not always given. Where it is, it says once, few, many or a class for expanded clones.

V	size	D	J	CDR3	DNA
TRBV19	-	TRBD1	TRBJ2-3	CAGQTGSGTDTQYF	TGTGCCGGACAGACAGGGTCGGGCACAGATACGCAGTATTTT
TRBV30	-	-	TRBJ1-6	CAWVEPQGRGNSPLHF	TGTGCCTGGGTTGAACCCCAGGGGCGGGGGAATTCACCCCTCCACTTT
TRBV4-3	-	-	TRBJ1-1	CASSQNQRGEAFF	TGCGCCAGCAGCCAGAATCAGCGGGGTGAAGCTTTCTTT
TRBV6-5	few	-	TRBJ1-4	CASRSPGEDEKLFF	TGTGCCAGCAGGTCGCCGGGTGAGGATGAAAAACTGTTTTTT
TRBV11-2	many	-	TRBJ2-5	CASSLGTNQETQYF	TGTGCCAGCAGCTTAGGTACAAACCAAGAGACCCAGTACTTC
TRBV4-2	few	TRBD2	TRBJ2-1	CASSQYGTSGRAWDNEQFF	TGTGCCAGCAGCCAGTACGGGACTAGCGGGAGGGCTTGGGACAATGAGCAGTTCTTC
TRBV7-2	few	TRBD1	TRBJ2-4	CASSRDSIAKNIQYF	TGTGCCAGCAGCCGGGACAGCATAGCCAAAAACATTCAGTACTTC
TRBV11-2	few	-	TRBJ2-3	CASSFSSGTQYF	TGTGCCAGCAGCTTTAGTAGTGGTACGCAGTATTTT
TRBV27	few	TRBD1	TRBJ2-7	CASSSQGQVEQYF	TGTGCCAGCAGTTCGCAGGGACAGGTTGAGCAGTACTTC
TRBV6-6	few	TRBD1	TRBJ1-5	CASSGQAGTGNQPQHF	TGTGCCAGCAGCGGCCAGGCCGGGACAGGGAATCAGCCCCAGCATTTT
TRBV28	few	TRBD1	TRBJ1-5	CASGTDSNQPQHF	TGTGCCAGTGGGACAGATAGCAATCAGCCCCAGCATTTT
TRBV30	-	-	TRBJ1-5	CAWSRVNNQPQHF	TGTGCCTGGAGTCGGGTAAACAATCAGCCCCAGCATTTT
TRBV7-2	few	-	TRBJ2-7	CASSLDSSYEQYF	TGTGCCAGCAGCCTGGACAGTTCCTACGAGCAGTACTTC
TRBV2	-	-	TRBJ1-2	CASRVQELGGYTF	TGTGCCAGCAGGGTTCAGGAATTGGGCGGCTACACCTTC
TRBV28	-	TRBD1	TRBJ2-7	CASSTSGTGWDEQYF	TGTGCCAGCAGTACCTCCGGGACAGGGTGGGACGAGCAGTACTTC
TRBV23-1	few	-	TRBJ1-5	CASSQGGVSNQPQHF	TGCGCCAGCAGTCAGGGGGGGGTTAGCAATCAGCCCCAGCATTTT
TRBV10-2	few	-	TRBJ2-1	CASSDRVNEQFF	TGCGCCAGCAGTGACAGGGTGAATGAGCAGTTCTTC
TRBV6-6	-	-	TRBJ1-4	CASREQGSVGEKLFF	TGTGCCAGCAGGGAACAGGGTTCGGTCGGTGAAAAACTGTTTTTT
TRBV18	-	-	TRBJ2-5	CASSPPWGVETETQYF	TGTGCCAGCTCACCACCCTGGGGCGTTGAAACAGAGACCCAGTACTTC
TRBV2	-	-	TRBJ2-7	CASSVYDEQYF	TGTGCCAGCAGTGTTTATGACGAGCAGTACTTC
TRBV5-4	-	-	TRBJ2-7	CASSPGTRADEQYF	TGTGCCAGCAGCCCGGGGACTCGAGCAGACGAGCAGTACTTC
TRBV14	few	-	TRBJ2-2	CASSQDWGHTGELFF	TGTGCCAGCAGCCAAGATTGGGGGCACACCGGGGAGCTGTTTTTT
TRBV29-1	-	-	TRBJ1-2	CSVESGGGGYTF	TGCAGCGTTGAAAGTGGGGGCGGCGGCTACACCTTC
TRBV11-2	-	-	TRBJ1-2	CASSRFGEADGYTF	TGTGCCAGCAGCCGCTTCGGAGAAGCGGATGGCTACACCTTC
TRBV28	few	TRBD1	TRBJ2-7	CATQTGIVVYEQYF	TGTGCCACTCAGACAGGGATTGTAGTCTACGAGCAGTACTTC
TRBV30	few	-	TRBJ2-3	CAWSSKSPDTQYF	TGTGCCTGGAGCAGTAAGTCCCCAGATACGCAGTATTTT
TRBV30	-	TRBD1	TRBJ2-5	CAWSLTGLSETQYF	TGTGCCTGGAGTCTGACAGGGTTATCCGAGACCCAGTACTTC
TRBV4-3	-	-	TRBJ1-5	CASSQDPGVGNQPQHF	TGCGCCAGCAGCCAAGATCCAGGGGTAGGCAATCAGCCCCAGCATTTT
TRBV11-2	few	TRBD2	TRBJ2-1	CASSLWEGIFNEQFF	TGTGCCAGCAGCTTATGGGAGGGGATTTTCAATGAGCAGTTCTTC
TRBV7-9	-	TRBD1	TRBJ2-1	CASSLGTGLYNEQFF	TGTGCCAGCAGCTTGGGGACAGGACTTTACAATGAGCAGTTCTTC
TRBV18	-	-	TRBJ1-2	CASSPPGTNGYTF	TGTGCCAGCTCACCTCCCGGGACTAACGGCTACACCTTC
TRBV7-2	-	TRBD2	TRBJ2-1	CASSPPGLAGAGEQFF	TGTGCCAGCAGCCCACCGGGACTAGCGGGAGCAGGTGAGCAGTTCTTC
TRBV29-1	few	TRBD2	TRBJ2-1	CSVEAGGTGYNEQFF	TGCAGCGTTGAAGCGGGGGGAACGGGTTACAATGAGCAGTTCTTC
TRBV27	-	-	TRBJ2-3	CASRTVTDTQYF	TGTGCCAGCAGAACTGTCACAGATACGCAGTATTTT
TRBV7-6	-	-	TRBJ2-2	CASSLESSGELFF	TGTGCCAGCAGCTTAGAATCCTCCGGGGAGCTGTTTTTT
TRBV29-1	few	TRBD2	TRBJ2-3	CSVEDRQRGRADTQYF	TGCAGCGTTGAAGATCGTCAGCGGGGGAGGGCAGATACGCAGTATTTT
TRBV15	many	TRBD1	TRBJ1-2	CATSRDIKGQGGYTF	TGTGCCACCAGCAGAGATATTAAGGGACAGGGCGGCTACACCTTC
TRBV2	few	TRBD2	TRBJ2-3	CASSSAWVAGEATDTQYF	TGTGCCAGCAGTTCCGCCTGGGTAGCGGGAGAGGCCACAGATACGCAGTATTTT
TRBV6-6	-	-	TRBJ1-4	CASSQGPDGVAEKLFF	TGTGCCAGCAGTCAGGGGCCCGACGGGGTGGCGGAAAAACTGTTTTTT
TRBV18	-	-	TRBJ2-3	CASSLRALGLTDTQYF	TGTGCCAGCTCACTCCGGGCCCTGGGGCTCACAGATACGCAGTATTTT
TRBV6-1	-	-	TRBJ1-1	CASSEPLGGANTEAFF	TGTGCCAGCAGTGAACCTCTTGGGGGCGCGAACACTGAAGCTTTCTTT
TRBV29-1	-	TRBD2	TRBJ2-1	CLAAGLAGGDEQFF	TGCCTCGCGGCGGGACTAGCGGGAGGGGATGAGCAGTTCTTC
TRBV19	few	-	TRBJ1-5	CASSTNRVSSNQPQHF	TGTGCCAGTAGTACCAACAGGGTATCTAGCAATCAGCCCCAGCATTTT
TRBV5-1	few	-	TRBJ2-3	CASSLERGNTDTQYF	TGCGCCAGCAGCTTGGAACGGGGGAACACAGATACGCAGTATTTT
TRBV28	few	-	TRBJ2-5	CASRKFSEQETQYF	TGTGCCAGCAGGAAGTTTAGCGAACAAGAGACCCAGTACTTC
TRBV19	-	TRBD1	TRBJ2-1	CASAIGTEIYNEQFF	TGTGCCAGTGCCATCGGGACAGAAATTTACAATGAGCAGTTCTTC
TRBV28	many	TRBD1	TRBJ1-2	CASSTVHLYGTGYGYTF	TGTGCCAGCAGTACCGTCCACCTGTACGGGACAGGGTATGGCTACACCTTC
TRBV7-2	few	-	TRBJ2-5	CASSLTPELRETQYF	TGTGCCAGCAGCTTAACCCCGGAGTTGCGAGAGACCCAGTACTTC